The 26 T cell receptor beta chains in this list originate from one sample, sequenced in a study of blood T cells in healthy people across ages. PCR was performed a second time for about 7 to 12 cycles using a sample-barcoded 5' primer and a J-beta primer mix. TCRdb analysed the 5' RACE reads with MiXCR anew, one entry per CDR3 protein. The sample lists nearly 800,000 distinct CDR3 sequences; roughly 25% were seen once. These data were also filed under a second study, of T cells of mothers and their children.

What was sequenced was blood. Source of these receptors: a boy younger than 18 in good health.

This rearrangement joins TRBV7-9 to TRBJ2-1; no reliable D call. This CDR3 has 13 amino acids. Germline V CDR1 and CDR2: SEHNR, FQNEAQ (reference sequence). Trimming left V 3 bases short and J 8 bases short, with 11 bases between. CDR3 sequence: CASSFLGNDEQFF. The CDR3 DNA sequence: TGTGCCAGCAGCTTTTTGGGGAACGATGAGCAGTTCTTC.

As to this clonotype: Sequence at one end of the junction differs from germline and may be a read error. This chain uses TRBV7-7 with TRBJ2-5; D not certain. CDR1 and CDR2 from the germline V gene are SSHAT and FNYEAQ (reference sequence). There are 15 residues in the CDR3. The CDR3 nucleotides read TGTGCTAGCAGCTTAGCCCCTCCTGGCCAAGAGACCCAGTACTTC. Translated: CASSLAPPGQETQYF.

The chain has TRBV5-1 and TRBJ2-5; D remains ambiguous. The end of the DNA aligns better with TRBJ2-1, so the J call may be wrong. CDR1 and CDR2 (germline): SGHRS, YFSETQ. CDR3 length: 14 residues. The DNA for the CDR3 is TGCGCCAGCAGCTTGGCCTTTCAGGCAGGTGAGCAGTTCTTC. Translating it yields CASSLAFQAGEQFF.

The table lists this clonotype with a few counts. This rearrangement joins TRBV9 to TRBJ2-3, with a possible D match to TRBD1 (6 bases). Germline lookup yields CDR1 SGDLS and CDR2 YYNGEE. This CDR3 is built from 15 residues. V shed 5 bases and J shed 6 bases, with 19 bases lying between them. The CDR3, as DNA: TGTGCCAGCAGTCCTTCGATGGATAGGGGGGATACGCAGTATTTT. Translation: CASSPSMDRGDTQYF.

The chain has TRBV12-3 or TRBV12-4 and TRBJ2-5; D is ambiguous. The CDR3 loop spans 15 amino acids. V dropped 3 bases and J dropped 1 base, with 12 bases sitting between them. CDR3 residues: CASSFFRTVQETQYF. CDR3 bases: TGTGCCAGCAGTTTTTTCCGCACAGTCCAAGAGACCCAGTACTTC.

The V and J genes are TRBV15 and TRBJ1-2, with 8 bases lining up with TRBD1. The germline gives CDR1 LNHNV, CDR2 YYDKDF (reference sequence). The CDR3 is 15 amino acids. V trimming: 1 base; J trimming: 2 bases; junction bases outside the gene matches: 3. CDR3 bases: TGTGCCACCAGCAGAGCCAGGGGGCAAAACTATGGCTACACCTTC. Residues: CATSRARGQNYGYTF. Filled out from reference TRBV15 and TRBJ1-2, the complete variable domain reads DAMVIQNPRYQVTQFGKPVTLSCSQTLNHNVMYWYQQKSSQAPKLLFHYYDKDFNNEADTPDNFQSRRPNTSFCFLDIRSPGLGDTAMYLCATSRARGQNYGYTFGSGTRLTVV.

The chain combines TRBV10-3 with TRBJ2-7, with a possible D match to TRBD1 (6 bases). The CDR3 sequence is 14 residues long. Germline V gene data show CDR1 as ENHRY and CDR2 as SYGVKD. The germline V and J ends were trimmed by 2 bases and 0 bases, with 8 bases remaining between them. CDR3 amino acids: CAISETGSSYEQYF. CDR3 nucleotide sequence: TGTGCCATCAGTGAGACAGGGAGCTCCTACGAGCAGTACTTC.

V is TRBV27 and J is TRBJ1-1; 8 positions match TRBD1. V was pared by 5 bases and J by 6 bases, with 11 bases of the junction left unmatched. This CDR3 spans 15 amino acids. CDR1 and CDR2 (germline): MNHEY, SMNVEV (reference sequence). The CDR3 spells CASSHQTGVAAEAFF. In DNA form, the CDR3 reads TGTGCCAGCAGTCACCAGACAGGGGTAGCGGCTGAAGCTTTCTTT.

V and J are TRBV28 and TRBJ2-3; D remains ambiguous. The CDR3 is 15 amino acids. The V end lost 3 bases, the J end lost 5 bases, and 15 bases lay between the germline ends. In germline, CDR1 is MDHEN, CDR2 SYDVKM. The CDR3 DNA follows: TGTGCCAGCAGTTTTCGTGCGACCGGTTTAGATACGCAGTATTTT. Encoded protein: CASSFRATGLDTQYF.

The sample holds a few counts of this clonotype. The chain joins TRBV6-5 to TRBJ2-1, with 7 positions matching TRBD1. Looked up from germline, CDR1 is MNHEY and CDR2 is SVGAGI. This CDR3 spans 15 amino acids. The ends lost 6 bases at V and 2 bases at J; junction bases unmatched: 7. The CDR3 here is CASRTGDSPYNEQFF. The DNA of the CDR3 is TGTGCCAGCAGAACTGGGGACAGCCCCTACAATGAGCAGTTCTTC.

V gene TRBV9 combines with J gene TRBJ2-2; TRBD2 matches 7 bases. V was pared by 1 base and J by 5 bases, with 5 bases of the junction left unmatched. The CDR3 contains 15 residues. Germline V gene sequence: CDR1 SGDLS, CDR2 YYNGEE. This CDR3 is CASSVSSGGTGELFF. The CDR3 DNA is TGTGCCAGCAGCGTATCTTCGGGAGGAACCGGGGAGCTGTTTTTT. Full variable domain (outside the CDR3, taken from reference TRBV9 and TRBJ2-2): DSGVTQTPKHLITATGQRVTLRCSPRSGDLSVYWYQQSLDQGLQFLIQYYNGEERAKGNILERFSAQQFPDLHSELNLSSLELGDSALYFCASSVSSGGTGELFFGEGSRLTVL.

This chain joins TRBV7-9 and TRBJ2-3; D remains ambiguous. This CDR3 region has 11 residues. V lost 8 bases, J lost 4 bases, and 7 bases lay in between. Germline V gene data show CDR1 as SEHNR and CDR2 as FQNEAQ (reference sequence). In DNA form, the CDR3 reads TGTGCCAGCGATCCCCCAGATACGCAGTATTTT. Its protein is CASDPPDTQYF.

As DNA, the CDR3 is TGTGCCAGCAGCCCCTCAGGGGGGGGCCCTGGCACTGAAGCTTTCTTT. Translation gives CASSPSGGGPGTEAFF. The chain combines TRBV9 with TRBJ1-1; 7 positions agree with TRBD1. Germline-derived CDR1 and CDR2 are SGDLS and YYNGEE. The CDR3 spans 16 residues. V lost 4 bases and J lost 4; bases outside the gene matches: 13.

This clonotype was seen a handful of times. This rearrangement joins TRBV2 to TRBJ2-5; D is unresolved. V shed 4 bases and J shed 5 bases, with 17 bases lying between them. Germline V gives CDR1 SNHLY, CDR2 FYNNEI. The CDR3 sequence is 15 residues long. The CDR3 region has the DNA TGTGCCAGCAGTGTAGTAGGTAGCCCATCGGAGACCCAGTACTTC. Translation gives CASSVVGSPSETQYF.

This chain joins TRBV3-1 and TRBJ2-7; D not certain. V was shortened by 1 base and J by 3 bases, with 10 bases between the two germline ends. The germline V gene encodes CDR1 LGHDT and CDR2 YNNKEL (reference sequence). The CDR3 spans 14 residues. This CDR3 reads CASSQGIPGYEQYF. DNA for the CDR3: TGTGCCAGCAGCCAAGGGATACCGGGCTACGAGCAGTACTTC.

This chain connects TRBV5-1 to TRBJ2-1; D unclear. Deletions cut 1 base from V and 8 bases from J, with 13 bases between. The CDR3 covers 14 residues. CDR1 and CDR2 (germline): SGHRS, YFSETQ. CDR3 in amino acids: CASSLFSSIDEQFF. CDR3 nucleotide sequence: TGCGCCAGCAGCTTGTTTAGCTCCATCGATGAGCAGTTCTTC.

This chain links TRBV9 with TRBJ1-6; D not resolved. The V gene lost 5 bases and the J gene lost 8 bases, with 14 bases spanning the gap. Germline CDR1 reads SGDLS; CDR2 reads YYNGEE. The CDR3 is 14 residues long. CDR3 nucleotide sequence: TGTGCCAGCAGTCCGTACGCGGTAGATTCACCCCTCCACTTT. Translated, it gives CASSPYAVDSPLHF.

The gene calls are TRBV20-1 and TRBJ1-4, with D perhaps matching TRBD1 (6 bases). V lost 0 bases to trimming and J lost 4 bases, with 12 bases between them. The CDR3 totals 15 residues. The germline CDR1 and CDR2 sequences are DFQATT and SNEGSKA (reference sequence). As DNA, the CDR3 is TGCAGTGCTAGAGACCCAACAGGGAGTAATGAAAAACTGTTTTTT. Encoded protein: CSARDPTGSNEKLFF.

This clonotype came up many times. The rearrangement uses TRBV7-2 and TRBJ2-5, with 8 bases aligning to TRBD1. Germline V gives CDR1 SGHTA, CDR2 FQGNSA. This CDR3 is built from 13 residues. Trimming took 5 bases from V and 5 from J; bases not matched to a gene: 4. CDR3 bases: TGTGCCAGCAGCCCTGACAGGGGTGAGACCCAGTACTTC. Translating it yields CASSPDRGETQYF.

This chain uses TRBV14 with TRBJ2-1; D unclear. V lost 4 bases and J lost 0, with 10 bases in between. The CDR3 has 15 residues. Germline CDR1 is SGHDN and CDR2 is FVKESK. The CDR3 coding sequence is TGTGCCAGCAGCCCACCGGGCCGCTCCTACAATGAGCAGTTCTTC. Its protein is CASSPPGRSYNEQFF.

CDR3 loop: CASSAGELGPNYGYTF. The CDR3 DNA reads as TGTGCCAGCAGCGCAGGGGAATTAGGCCCTAACTATGGCTACACCTTC. The chain employs TRBV12-3 or TRBV12-4 and TRBJ1-2, with D maybe TRBD1 (6 bases). The germline V and J ends were trimmed by 6 bases and 0 bases, with 17 bases remaining between them. There are 16 residues in the CDR3.

This clonotype was found a few times. The V and J genes are TRBV19 and TRBJ1-1; tentative D call: TRBD1 (6 bases). The CDR3 runs to 15 residues. Germline CDR1 LNHDA, CDR2 SQIVND (reference sequence). V was shortened by 2 bases and J by 3 bases, with 13 bases between the two germline ends. CDR3 in DNA: TGTGCCAGTAGTATATGGGGGCGGACGGACACTGAAGCTTTCTTT. This codes for CASSIWGRTDTEAFF.

A few counts support this clonotype. The chain links TRBV27 to TRBJ2-1; 10 bases agree with TRBD2. The CDR3 loop spans 15 amino acids. Germline assignment: CDR1 MNHEY and CDR2 SMNVEV (reference sequence). V lost 7 bases and J lost 5; bases outside the gene matches: 8. The CDR3 here is CASTSAGGGNNEQFF. The CDR3 DNA reads TGTGCCAGCACCTCAGCGGGAGGGGGAAACAATGAGCAGTTCTTC.

V gene TRBV5-1 combines with J gene TRBJ2-7; 9 bases align to TRBD1. The CDR3 has 14 residues. Looked up from germline, CDR1 is SGHRS and CDR2 is YFSETQ. J was trimmed by 6 bases and V by 4 bases; bases with no gene match: 8. The DNA of the CDR3 is TGCGCCAGCAGCCCGGGACAGGGATTTCTCGAGCAGTACTTC. Residues: CASSPGQGFLEQYF.

The CDR3 reads CASSRDRVDSGELFF. The CDR3 DNA is TGCGCCAGCAGCAGGGACAGGGTAGATTCCGGGGAGCTGTTTTTT. This chain links TRBV5-1 with TRBJ2-2; 9 nucleotides agree with TRBD1. This CDR3 region has 15 residues. J gave up 6 bases and V 4 bases, and 7 bases lay outside the gene matches. Germline V CDR1 and CDR2: SGHRS, YFSETQ.

This sequence joins TRBV29-1 and TRBJ1-1; D perhaps matches TRBD1 (5 bases). Trimming removed 6 bases from V and 0 bases from J, with 11 bases in between. The CDR3 contains 13 residues. CDR1 is SQVTM, CDR2 ANQGSEA, per germline. CDR3 amino acids: CSVTGRMNTEAFF. The DNA of the CDR3 is TGCAGCGTGACGGGACGGATGAACACTGAAGCTTTCTTT.